The 18 T cell receptor beta chains below all came from one sample that was sequenced in a study of T cells in Graves' hyperthyroidism and ophthalmopathy. Authors of the study amplified TCR beta CDR3 regions from RNA transcripts. The study used the HTBI primer set for a first-round RT-PCR of the TCR CDR3. TCRdb itself ran the multiplex PCR reads through MiXCR, one entry per CDR3 protein. The sample lists some 720,000 distinct CDR3 sequences; approximately 16% were seen once. The sequencing input was blood. The receptors come from a man aged 18 to 29 with Graves' hyperthyroidism.

The rearrangement joins TRBV7-9 to TRBJ1-4, with D possibly matching TRBD1 (5 bases). The length of the CDR3 is 14 residues. Deletions cut 4 bases from V and 8 bases from J, with 14 bases between. Germline V gene lookup returns CDR1 SEHNR and CDR2 FQNEAQ (reference sequence). The chain's CDR3 is CASSSRDWAEKLFF. Here the CDR3 DNA reads TGTGCCAGCAGCTCCCGGGACTGGGCGGAAAAACTGTTTTTT.

This clonotype was seen at least ten times. V and J are TRBV30 and TRBJ1-2; TRBD1 matches at 7 bases. Germline values: CDR1 GTSNPN, CDR2 SVGIG (reference sequence). The CDR3 extends over 15 amino acids. With V trimmed by 4 bases and J by 1 base, 9 bases remained unmatched. The chain's CDR3 is CAWTKGQGVNYGYTF. The CDR3 DNA sequence: TGTGCCTGGACCAAGGGGCAGGGGGTTAACTATGGCTACACCTTC.

This clonotype has ten or more counts. The gene calls are TRBV6-1 and TRBJ2-5, with D tentatively TRBD1 (6 bases). V was cut by 6 bases and J by 2 bases, with 10 bases left in between. Germline lookup yields CDR1 MNHNS and CDR2 SASEGT. This CDR3 has 13 amino acids. The CDR3, as DNA: TGTGCCAGCAGGACGACAGGTCAAGAGACCCAGTACTTC. Its translation is CASRTTGQETQYF.

This clonotype was seen at least ten times. V and J are TRBV5-6 and TRBJ2-5, with 14 positions matching TRBD2. CDR3 length: 15 residues. From germline, CDR1 is SGHDT and CDR2 YYEEEE. V trimming: 0 bases; J trimming: 10 bases; junction bases outside the gene matches: 5. The CDR3 spells CASSLGLAGGRDQYF. In DNA, the CDR3 is TGTGCCAGCAGCTTGGGACTAGCGGGAGGGCGCGACCAGTACTTC.

Turning to this clonotype: A read error may be the cause here, since a much bigger clone is one base away. The genes are TRBV6-2 or TRBV6-3 and TRBJ2-7; no clear D gene. The CDR3 runs to 11 residues. CDR1 is MNHEY, CDR2 SVGEGT, per germline. This CDR3 reads CASKDGYEQHF. DNA for the CDR3: TGTGCCAGCAAAGACGGGTACGAGCAGCACTTC.

In this sample, this clonotype turned up a few times. The genes are TRBV5-1 and TRBJ1-1; weak D call: TRBD1 (6 bases). The germline V gene encodes CDR1 SGHRS and CDR2 YFSETQ. The CDR3 consists of 15 residues. Between the trimmed V and J ends, which lost 1 base and 0 bases, there was a span of 10 bases. The CDR3: CASSLTGLMNTEAFF. CDR3 DNA: TGCGCCAGCAGCTTGACAGGGCTCATGAACACTGAAGCTTTCTTT.

This clonotype has more than one count but fewer than ten. This chain joins TRBV5-1 and TRBJ2-1, with 9 bases aligning to TRBD2. This CDR3 is 16 amino acids long. In germline, CDR1 is SGHRS, CDR2 YFSETQ. With V trimmed by 0 bases and J by 5 bases, 6 bases remained unmatched. The CDR3 reads CASSLGGSGSHNEQFF. CDR3 nucleotide sequence: TGCGCCAGCAGCTTGGGGGGTAGCGGGAGCCACAATGAGCAGTTCTTC.

The chain carries TRBV13 and TRBJ2-2; TRBD2 aligns across 8 bases. The CDR3 is made up of 13 amino acids. V lost 5 bases and J lost 9; bases outside the gene matches: 5. Germline loops: CDR1 PRHDT, CDR2 FYEKMQ (reference sequence). The CDR3 here is CASSTGGARELFF. CDR3 nucleotide sequence: TGTGCCAGCAGCACGGGGGGGGCAAGGGAGCTGTTTTTT.

The CDR3 region has the DNA TGTGCCAGCAGCCAAGTCATCAGGTCTGCGGAAAAACTGTTTTTT. Amino acids: CASSQVIRSAEKLFF. This chain joins TRBV3-1 and TRBJ1-4; no definite D call. This CDR3 is 15 amino acids long. Trimming removed 1 base at V and 8 bases at J, with 14 bases between. CDR1 is LGHDT, CDR2 YNNKEL, per germline (reference sequence).

In its sample, this clonotype was seen many times. V usage is TRBV7-9 and J usage is TRBJ1-1; 9 bases match TRBD1. CDR1 and CDR2 (germline): SEHNR, FQNEAQ (reference sequence). This CDR3 is built from 15 residues. V lost 4 bases, J lost 4 bases, and 7 bases stayed unmatched. The CDR3 bases are TGTGCCAGCAGCTGGACAGGGGACGAGACCACTGAAGCTTTCTTT. Translating it yields CASSWTGDETTEAFF.

At least ten counts were recorded for this clonotype. The rearrangement uses TRBV20-1 and TRBJ1-5; maybe TRBD1 (6 bases). The CDR3 loop spans 15 amino acids. V lost 5 bases and J lost 11, with 25 bases in between. Germline V gene data show CDR1 as DFQATT and CDR2 as SNEGSKA (reference sequence). CDR3 sequence reads: CSAPDPRTDSSTQHF. In DNA, the CDR3 is TGCAGTGCTCCCGATCCAAGGACAGATTCCTCGACCCAGCATTTT.

The rearrangement uses TRBV6-1 and TRBJ1-5; weak D call: TRBD1 (5 bases). Trimming stripped 3 bases from V and 4 bases from J, with 16 bases between. There are 16 residues in the CDR3. The germline V gene has CDR1 MNHNS and CDR2 SASEGT. The CDR3, as DNA: TGTGCCAGCAGTGATAGCAGGGTAGGATGGAATCAGCCCCAGCATTTT. Translating it yields CASSDSRVGWNQPQHF.

This clonotype was seen at least ten times. This rearrangement joins TRBV18 to TRBJ1-4, with TRBD1 as a possible D gene (5 bases). This CDR3 spans 15 amino acids. The V and J ends lost 3 bases and 6 bases respectively, with 14 bases between them. Germline V gene lookup returns CDR1 KGHSH and CDR2 LQKENI. The CDR3 DNA reads as TGTGCCAGCTCACCCCCGAGGGGTGGGCATGAAAAACTGTTTTTT. As protein: CASSPPRGGHEKLFF.

V and J are TRBV28 and TRBJ2-3, with 8 bases fitting TRBD1. The CDR3 has 15 amino acids. Germline CDR1 reads MDHEN; CDR2 reads SYDVKM. The V and J ends lost 7 bases and 6 bases, in that order; junction bases with no gene match: 12. For the CDR3, the DNA is TGTGCCAGCATCGCAGGGGGCGCAGCGGGTGATACGCAGTATTTT. This gives the protein CASIAGGAAGDTQYF.

This sequence joins TRBV12-3 or TRBV12-4 and TRBJ1-5; a weak D match, TRBD1 (6 bases). V was pared by 3 bases and J by 5 bases, with 17 bases between. This CDR3 comprises 16 residues. Here the CDR3 reads CASSFVRGPLHQPQHF. CDR3 nucleotides: TGTGCCAGCAGTTTTGTCAGGGGCCCCCTTCATCAGCCCCAGCATTTT.

This clonotype occurred many times. This CDR3 reads CAWRHQGSKRETQYF. For the CDR3, the DNA is TGTGCCTGGAGACACCAGGGTTCTAAGAGGGAGACCCAGTACTTC. The V call is TRBV30, the J call TRBJ2-5; possibly TRBD1 for D (5 bases). V shed 3 bases and J shed 5 bases, with 19 bases lying between them. The CDR3 contains 15 residues. CDR1 and CDR2 (germline): GTSNPN, SVGIG (reference sequence).

This clonotype has ten or more counts. The V call is TRBV30, the J call TRBJ2-7; 9 bases line up with TRBD1. The CDR3 spans 15 residues. Trimming removed 1 base from V and 4 bases from J; junction bases left unmatched: 8. The germline CDR1 and CDR2 sequences are GTSNPN and SVGIG (reference sequence). This CDR3 reads CAWSAGTGSAYEQYF. Written as DNA, the CDR3 is TGTGCCTGGAGTGCCGGGACAGGGTCGGCATACGAGCAGTACTTC.

This clonotype appeared many times. The chain combines TRBV27 with TRBJ2-1; TRBD2 agrees at 8 bases. The CDR3 length is 18 residues. The V segment lost 4 bases and the J segment 4 bases; nucleotides outside the gene matches: 15. Germline-derived CDR1 and CDR2 are MNHEY and SMNVEV (reference sequence). DNA for the CDR3: TGTGCCAGCAGTTCCTTCTCCGGGACTAGAAGTAAATACAATGAGCAGTTCTTC. Translation gives CASSSFSGTRSKYNEQFF.